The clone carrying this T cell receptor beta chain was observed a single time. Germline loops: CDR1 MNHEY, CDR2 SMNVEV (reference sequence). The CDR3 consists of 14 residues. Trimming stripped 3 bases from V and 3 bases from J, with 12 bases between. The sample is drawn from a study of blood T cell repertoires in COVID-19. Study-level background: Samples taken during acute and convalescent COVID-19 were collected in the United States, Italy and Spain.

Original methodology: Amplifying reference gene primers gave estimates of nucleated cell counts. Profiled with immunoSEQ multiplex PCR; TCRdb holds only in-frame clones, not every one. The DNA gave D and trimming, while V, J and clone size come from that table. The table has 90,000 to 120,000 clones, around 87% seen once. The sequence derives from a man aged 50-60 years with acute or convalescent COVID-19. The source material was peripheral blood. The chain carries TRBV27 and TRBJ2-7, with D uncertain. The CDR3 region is CASSFHSTLYEQYF. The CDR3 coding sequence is TGTGCCAGCAGTTTCCACAGCACACTCTACGAGCAGTACTTC.